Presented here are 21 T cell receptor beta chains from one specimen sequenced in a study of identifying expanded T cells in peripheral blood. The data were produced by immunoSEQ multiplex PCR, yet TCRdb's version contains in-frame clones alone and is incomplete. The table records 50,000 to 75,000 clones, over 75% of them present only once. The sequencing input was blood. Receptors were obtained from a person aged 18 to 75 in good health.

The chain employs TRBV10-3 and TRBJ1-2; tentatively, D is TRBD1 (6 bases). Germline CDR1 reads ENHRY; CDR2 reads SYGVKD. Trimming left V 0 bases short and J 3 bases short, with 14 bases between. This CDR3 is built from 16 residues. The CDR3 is CAISESLQGLDYGYTF. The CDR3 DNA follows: TGTGCCATCAGTGAGTCCCTTCAGGGGCTGGACTATGGCTACACCTTC.

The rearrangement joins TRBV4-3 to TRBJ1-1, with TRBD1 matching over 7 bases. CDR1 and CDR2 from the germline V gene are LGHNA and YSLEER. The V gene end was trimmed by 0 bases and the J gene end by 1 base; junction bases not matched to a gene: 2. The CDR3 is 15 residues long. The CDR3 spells CASSQDRDRNTEAFF. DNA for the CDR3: TGCGCCAGCAGCCAAGACCGGGACAGGAACACTGAAGCTTTCTTT.

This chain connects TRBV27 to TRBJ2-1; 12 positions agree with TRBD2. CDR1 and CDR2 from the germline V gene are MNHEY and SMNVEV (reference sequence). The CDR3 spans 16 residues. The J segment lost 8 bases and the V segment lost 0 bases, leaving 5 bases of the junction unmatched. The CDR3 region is CASSLSLGLAGDEQFF. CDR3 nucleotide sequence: TGTGCCAGCAGTTTATCGTTGGGACTAGCGGGCGATGAGCAGTTCTTC.

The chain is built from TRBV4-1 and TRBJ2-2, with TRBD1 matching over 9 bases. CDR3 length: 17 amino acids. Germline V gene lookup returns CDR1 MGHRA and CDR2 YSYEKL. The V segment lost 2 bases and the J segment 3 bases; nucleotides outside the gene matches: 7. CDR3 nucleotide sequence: TGCGCCAGCAGCCAATTCCCGGGACAGGGATACACCGGGGAGCTGTTTTTT. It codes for CASSQFPGQGYTGELFF.

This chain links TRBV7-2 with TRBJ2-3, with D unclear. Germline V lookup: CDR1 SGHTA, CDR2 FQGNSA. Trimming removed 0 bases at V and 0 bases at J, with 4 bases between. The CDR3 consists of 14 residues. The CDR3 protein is CASSLAHSTDTQYF. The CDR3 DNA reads TGTGCCAGCAGCTTAGCGCACAGCACAGATACGCAGTATTTT.

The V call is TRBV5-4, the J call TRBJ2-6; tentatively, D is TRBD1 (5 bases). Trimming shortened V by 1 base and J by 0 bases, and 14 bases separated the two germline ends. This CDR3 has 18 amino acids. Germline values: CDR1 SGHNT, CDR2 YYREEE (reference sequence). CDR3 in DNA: TGTGCCAGCAGCTTGAAGGGGCAGGTGCCCTCTGGGGCCAACGTCCTGACTTTC. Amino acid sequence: CASSLKGQVPSGANVLTF.

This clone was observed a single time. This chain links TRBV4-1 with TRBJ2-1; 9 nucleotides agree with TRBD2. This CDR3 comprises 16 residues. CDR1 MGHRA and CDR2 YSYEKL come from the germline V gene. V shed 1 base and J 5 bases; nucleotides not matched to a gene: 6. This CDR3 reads CASSQVELAGHNEQFF. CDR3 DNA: TGCGCCAGCAGCCAAGTAGAACTAGCGGGTCACAATGAGCAGTTCTTC.

The CDR3 nucleotides read TGTGCCAGTAGTACGCGACTAGCGGCTAGCACAGATACGCAGTATTTT. It translates to CASSTRLAASTDTQYF. The chain carries TRBV19 and TRBJ2-3; 9 bases fit TRBD2. The ends lost 4 bases at V and 0 bases at J; junction bases unmatched: 5. CDR1 and CDR2 from the germline V gene are LNHDA and SQIVND (reference sequence). This CDR3 has 16 amino acids.

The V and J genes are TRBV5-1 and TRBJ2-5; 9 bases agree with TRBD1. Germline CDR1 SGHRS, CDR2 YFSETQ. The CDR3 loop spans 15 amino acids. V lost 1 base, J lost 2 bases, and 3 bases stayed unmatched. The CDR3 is CASSLIGQGQETQYF. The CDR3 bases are TGCGCCAGCAGCTTGATAGGACAGGGGCAAGAGACCCAGTACTTC. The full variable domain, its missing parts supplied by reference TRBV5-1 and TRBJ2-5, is KAGVTQTPRYLIKTRGQQVTLSCSPISGHRSVSWYQQTPGQGLQFLFEYFSETQRNKGNFPGRFSGRQFSNSRSEMNVSTLELGDSALYLCASSLIGQGQETQYFGPGTRLLVL.

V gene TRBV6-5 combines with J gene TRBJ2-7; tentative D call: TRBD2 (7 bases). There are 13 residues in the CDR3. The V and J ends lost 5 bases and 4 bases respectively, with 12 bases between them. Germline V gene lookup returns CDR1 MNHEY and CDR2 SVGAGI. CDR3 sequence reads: CASSPGGPYEQYF. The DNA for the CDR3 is TGTGCCAGCAGTCCCGGGGGGCCTTACGAGCAGTACTTC.

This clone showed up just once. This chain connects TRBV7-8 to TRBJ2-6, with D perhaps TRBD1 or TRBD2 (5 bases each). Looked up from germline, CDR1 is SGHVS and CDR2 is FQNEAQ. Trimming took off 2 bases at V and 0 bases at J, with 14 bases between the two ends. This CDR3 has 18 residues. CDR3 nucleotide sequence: TGTGCCAGCAGCTTACCCGGGACCGACTCCTCTGGGGCCAACGTCCTGACTTTC. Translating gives CASSLPGTDSSGANVLTF.

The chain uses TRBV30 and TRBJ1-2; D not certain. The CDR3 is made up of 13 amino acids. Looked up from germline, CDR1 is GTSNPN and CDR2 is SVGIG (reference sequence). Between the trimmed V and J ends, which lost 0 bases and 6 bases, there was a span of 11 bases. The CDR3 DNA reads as TGTGCCTGGAGTGTAGAGGGTTTGCATGGCTACACCTTC. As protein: CAWSVEGLHGYTF.

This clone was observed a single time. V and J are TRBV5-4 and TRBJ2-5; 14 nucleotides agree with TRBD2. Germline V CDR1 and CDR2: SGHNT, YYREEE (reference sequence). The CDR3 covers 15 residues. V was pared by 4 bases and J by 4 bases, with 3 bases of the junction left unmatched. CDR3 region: CASSKGLAGVETQYF. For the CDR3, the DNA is TGTGCCAGCAGCAAGGGACTAGCGGGGGTAGAGACCCAGTACTTC.

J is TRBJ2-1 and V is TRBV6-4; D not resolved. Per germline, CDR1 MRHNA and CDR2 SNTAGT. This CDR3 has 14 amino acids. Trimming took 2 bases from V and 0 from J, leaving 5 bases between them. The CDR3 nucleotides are TGTGCCAGCAGTGACGTCGGCTCCTACAATGAGCAGTTCTTC. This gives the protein CASSDVGSYNEQFF.

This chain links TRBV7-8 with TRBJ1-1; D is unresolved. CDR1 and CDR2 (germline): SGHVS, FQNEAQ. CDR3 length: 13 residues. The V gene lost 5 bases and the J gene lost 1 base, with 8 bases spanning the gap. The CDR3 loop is CASSRTRNTEAFF. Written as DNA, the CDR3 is TGTGCCAGCAGCCGTACAAGGAACACTGAAGCTTTCTTT. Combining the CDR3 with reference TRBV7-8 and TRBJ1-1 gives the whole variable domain GAGVSQSPRYKVAKRGQDVALRCDPISGHVSLFWYQQALGQGPEFLTYFQNEAQLDKSGLPSDRFFAERPEGSVSTLKIQRTQQEDSAVYLCASSRTRNTEAFFGQGTRLTVV.

The CDR3 bases are TGTGCATCCGAGTGGGGGACAGCCTCAGATACGCAGTATTTT. Encoded protein: CASEWGTASDTQYF. The chain joins TRBV7-9 to TRBJ2-3; 7 nucleotides agree with TRBD1. The germline V gene encodes CDR1 SEHNR and CDR2 FQNEAQ (reference sequence). This CDR3 has 14 amino acids.

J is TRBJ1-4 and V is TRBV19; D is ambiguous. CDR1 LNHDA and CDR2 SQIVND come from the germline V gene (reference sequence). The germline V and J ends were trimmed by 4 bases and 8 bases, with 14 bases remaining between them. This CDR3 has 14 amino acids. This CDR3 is CASSSWQDREKLFF. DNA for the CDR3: TGTGCCAGTAGTAGTTGGCAGGACCGGGAAAAACTGTTTTTT.

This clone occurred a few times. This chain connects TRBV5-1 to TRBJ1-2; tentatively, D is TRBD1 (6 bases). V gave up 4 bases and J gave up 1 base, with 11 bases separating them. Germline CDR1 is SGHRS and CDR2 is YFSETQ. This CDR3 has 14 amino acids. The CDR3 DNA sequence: TGCGCCAGCAGCGGACAGTGGGGTAACTATGGCTACACCTTC. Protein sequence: CASSGQWGNYGYTF. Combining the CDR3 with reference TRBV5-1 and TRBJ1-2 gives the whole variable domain KAGVTQTPRYLIKTRGQQVTLSCSPISGHRSVSWYQQTPGQGLQFLFEYFSETQRNKGNFPGRFSGRQFSNSRSEMNVSTLELGDSALYLCASSGQWGNYGYTFGSGTRLTVV.

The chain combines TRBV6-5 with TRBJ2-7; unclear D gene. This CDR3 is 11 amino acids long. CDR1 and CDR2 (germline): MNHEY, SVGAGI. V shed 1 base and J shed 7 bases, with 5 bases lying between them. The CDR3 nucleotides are TGTGCCAGCAGTTACTTGGAGGAGCAGTACTTC. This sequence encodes CASSYLEEQYF.

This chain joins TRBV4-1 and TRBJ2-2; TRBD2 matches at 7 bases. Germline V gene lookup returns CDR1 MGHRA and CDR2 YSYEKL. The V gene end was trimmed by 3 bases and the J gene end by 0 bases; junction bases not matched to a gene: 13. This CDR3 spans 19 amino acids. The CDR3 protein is CASSQSKGELAANTGELFF. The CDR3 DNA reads TGCGCCAGCAGCCAGTCCAAAGGGGAGCTAGCGGCGAACACCGGGGAGCTGTTTTTT.

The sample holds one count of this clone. This CDR3 is CASSPGDYEQYF. CDR3 nucleotide sequence: TGTGCCAGCTCACCGGGGGACTACGAGCAGTACTTC. The rearrangement uses TRBV18 and TRBJ2-7, with D perhaps given as TRBD1 or TRBD2 (5 bases each). Per germline, CDR1 KGHSH and CDR2 LQKENI. Trimming shortened V by 3 bases and J by 3 bases, and 6 bases separated the two germline ends. This CDR3 contains 12 residues.